The T cell receptor beta chain under discussion was sequenced for a study of cytomegalovirus exposure and HLA in healthy donors. Study outcomes and limitations: In a later analysis, productive TCRs from donors in an Asian-associated ancestry cluster reportedly carried fewer N-insertions than the cohort mean. There were some V segments, including TRBV6-2 and TRBV6-3, excluded as indistinguishable. The listing of some 170 TCR beta chains classed them as cytomegalovirus-associated.

On this clone: Its cognate antigen is unknown.

Both 60 Vbeta primers and 13 Jbeta primers went into the PCR. Libraries were prepared by immunoSEQ multiplex PCR; TCRdb keeps only in-frame clonotypes and omits some of them. This sample's clone table lists about 77,000 clones. The CDR3 totals 11 residues. Germline CDR1 DFQATT, CDR2 SNEGSKA (reference sequence). The V and J ends lost 5 bases and 8 bases respectively, with 12 bases between them. The sequencing input was PBMCs. The rearrangement joins TRBV20-1 to TRBJ1-1, with D maybe TRBD1 (5 bases). The sequence came from a man between 50 and 59 years old in good health and CMV-seropositive. CDR3 sequence (DNA): TGCAGTGCTGCCCCAGGGATGGAAGCTTTCTTT. Amino acids: CSAAPGMEAFF.